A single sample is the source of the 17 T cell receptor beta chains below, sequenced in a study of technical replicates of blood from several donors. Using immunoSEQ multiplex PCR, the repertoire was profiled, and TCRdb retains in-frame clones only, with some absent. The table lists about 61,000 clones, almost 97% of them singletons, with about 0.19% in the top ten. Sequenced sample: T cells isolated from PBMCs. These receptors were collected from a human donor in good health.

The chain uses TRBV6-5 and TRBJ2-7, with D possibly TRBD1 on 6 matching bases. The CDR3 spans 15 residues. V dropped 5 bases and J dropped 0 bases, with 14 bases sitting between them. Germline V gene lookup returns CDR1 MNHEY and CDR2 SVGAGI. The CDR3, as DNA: TGTGCCAGCAGTAAATACGGGACATCCTCCTACGAGCAGTACTTC. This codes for CASSKYGTSSYEQYF.

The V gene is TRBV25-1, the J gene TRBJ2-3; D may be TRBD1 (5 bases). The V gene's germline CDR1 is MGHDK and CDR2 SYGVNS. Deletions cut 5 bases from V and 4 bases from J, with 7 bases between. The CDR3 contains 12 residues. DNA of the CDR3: TGTGCCAGCAGTCCAGGGCCAGATACGCAGTATTTT. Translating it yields CASSPGPDTQYF.

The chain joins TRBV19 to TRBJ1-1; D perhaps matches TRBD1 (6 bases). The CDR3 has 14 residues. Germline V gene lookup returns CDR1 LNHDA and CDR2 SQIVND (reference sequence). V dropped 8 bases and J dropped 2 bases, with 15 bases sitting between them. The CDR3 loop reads CASCPGGLNTEAFF. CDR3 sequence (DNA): TGTGCCAGTTGCCCCGGGGGGCTTAACACTGAAGCTTTCTTT.

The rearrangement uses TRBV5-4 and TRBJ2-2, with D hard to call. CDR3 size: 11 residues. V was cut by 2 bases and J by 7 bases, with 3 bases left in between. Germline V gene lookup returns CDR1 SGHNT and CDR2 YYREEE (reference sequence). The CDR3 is CASSFLGELFF. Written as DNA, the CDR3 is TGTGCCAGCAGCTTTCTCGGGGAGCTGTTTTTT.

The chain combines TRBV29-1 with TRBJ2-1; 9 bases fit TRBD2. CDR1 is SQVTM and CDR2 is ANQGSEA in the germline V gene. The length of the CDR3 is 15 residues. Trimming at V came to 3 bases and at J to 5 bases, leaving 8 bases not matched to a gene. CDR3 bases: TGCAGCGTTGACCCCCGGCTAGCGGGGAACAATGAGCAGTTCTTC. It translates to CSVDPRLAGNNEQFF.

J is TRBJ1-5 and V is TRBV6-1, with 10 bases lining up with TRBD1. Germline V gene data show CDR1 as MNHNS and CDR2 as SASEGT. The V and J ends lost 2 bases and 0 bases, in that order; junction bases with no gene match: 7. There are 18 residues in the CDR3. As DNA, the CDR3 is TGTGCCAGCAGTGAAATGGGGACAGGGGCATATAGCAATCAGCCCCAGCATTTT. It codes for CASSEMGTGAYSNQPQHF.

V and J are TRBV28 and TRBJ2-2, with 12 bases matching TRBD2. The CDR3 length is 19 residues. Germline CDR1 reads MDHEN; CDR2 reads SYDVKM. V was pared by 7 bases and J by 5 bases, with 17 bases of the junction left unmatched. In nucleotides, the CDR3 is TGTGCCAGCACCACCCCCAGGACTAGCGGGAAGGCCCTAACCGGGGAGCTGTTTTTT. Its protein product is CASTTPRTSGKALTGELFF.

CDR3 region: CASSEASRVNGYTF. As DNA, the CDR3 is TGTGCCAGCAGTGAAGCGAGCAGGGTGAATGGCTACACCTTC. The chain recombines TRBV6-1 with TRBJ1-2, with D perhaps TRBD1 (5 bases). Trimming stripped 0 bases from V and 6 bases from J, with 11 bases between. The CDR3 has 14 amino acids. In germline, CDR1 is MNHNS, CDR2 SASEGT.

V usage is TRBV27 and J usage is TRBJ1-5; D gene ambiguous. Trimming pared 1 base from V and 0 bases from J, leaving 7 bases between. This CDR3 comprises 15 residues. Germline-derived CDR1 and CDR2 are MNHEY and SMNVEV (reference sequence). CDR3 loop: CASSLFGGSNQPQHF. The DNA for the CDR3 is TGTGCCAGCAGTTTATTTGGAGGTAGCAATCAGCCCCAGCATTTT.

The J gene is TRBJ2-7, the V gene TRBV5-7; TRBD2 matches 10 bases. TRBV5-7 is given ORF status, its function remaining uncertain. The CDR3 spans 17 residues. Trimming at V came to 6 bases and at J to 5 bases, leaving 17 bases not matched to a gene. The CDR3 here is CASTLGERGGHSDEQYF. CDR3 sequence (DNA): TGTGCCAGCACCCTGGGGGAGCGGGGGGGCCATTCAGACGAGCAGTACTTC.

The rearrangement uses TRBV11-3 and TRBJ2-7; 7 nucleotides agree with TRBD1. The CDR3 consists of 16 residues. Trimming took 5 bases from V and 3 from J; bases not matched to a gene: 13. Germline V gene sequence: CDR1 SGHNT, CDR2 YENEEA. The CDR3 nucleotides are TGTGCCAGCAGCCCCCGGCTCACAGGGGTTGGCTACGAGCAGTACTTC. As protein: CASSPRLTGVGYEQYF.

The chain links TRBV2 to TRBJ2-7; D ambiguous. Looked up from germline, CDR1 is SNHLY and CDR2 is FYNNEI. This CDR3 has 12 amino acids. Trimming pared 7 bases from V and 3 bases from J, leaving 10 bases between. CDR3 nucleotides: TGTGCCAGCAAGAGGTCGGACTACGAGCAGTACTTC. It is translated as CASKRSDYEQYF.

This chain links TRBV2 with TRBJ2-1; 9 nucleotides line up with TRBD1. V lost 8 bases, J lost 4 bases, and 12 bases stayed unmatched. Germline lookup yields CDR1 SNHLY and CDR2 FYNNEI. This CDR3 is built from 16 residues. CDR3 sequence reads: CASPPRWDRVYNEQFF. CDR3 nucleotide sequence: TGTGCCAGCCCTCCAAGGTGGGACAGGGTTTACAATGAGCAGTTCTTC.

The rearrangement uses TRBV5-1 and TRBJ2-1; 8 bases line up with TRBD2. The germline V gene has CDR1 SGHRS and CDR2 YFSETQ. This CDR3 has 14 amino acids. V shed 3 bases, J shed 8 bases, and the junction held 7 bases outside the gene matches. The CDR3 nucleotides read TGCGCCAGCAGCTCACTGAGCGGGAGCTATGAGCAGTTCTTC. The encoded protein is CASSSLSGSYEQFF.

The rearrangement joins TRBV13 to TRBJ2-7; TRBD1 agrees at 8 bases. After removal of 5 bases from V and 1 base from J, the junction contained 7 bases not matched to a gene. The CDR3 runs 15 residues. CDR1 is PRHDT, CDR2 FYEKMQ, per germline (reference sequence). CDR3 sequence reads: CASSAKDRVSYEQYF. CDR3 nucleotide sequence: TGTGCCAGCAGCGCTAAGGACAGGGTGTCCTACGAGCAGTACTTC. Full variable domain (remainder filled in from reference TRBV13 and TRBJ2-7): AAGVIQSPRHLIKEKRETATLKCYPIPRHDTVYWYQQGPGQDPQFLISFYEKMQSDKGSIPDRFSAQQFSDYHSELNMSSLELGDSALYFCASSAKDRVSYEQYFGPGTRLTVT.

The CDR3 protein is CASGLGQGDSPLHF. Here the CDR3 DNA reads TGCGCCAGCGGTCTTGGACAGGGAGATTCACCCCTCCACTTT. This chain joins TRBV5-1 and TRBJ1-6; 8 bases line up with TRBD1. The length of the CDR3 is 14 residues. J lost 8 bases, V lost 7 bases, and 8 bases had no gene match. Germline CDR1 reads SGHRS; CDR2 reads YFSETQ. Variable domain in full (rest from reference TRBV5-1 and TRBJ1-6): KAGVTQTPRYLIKTRGQQVTLSCSPISGHRSVSWYQQTPGQGLQFLFEYFSETQRNKGNFPGRFSGRQFSNSRSEMNVSTLELGDSALYLCASGLGQGDSPLHFGNGTRLTVT.

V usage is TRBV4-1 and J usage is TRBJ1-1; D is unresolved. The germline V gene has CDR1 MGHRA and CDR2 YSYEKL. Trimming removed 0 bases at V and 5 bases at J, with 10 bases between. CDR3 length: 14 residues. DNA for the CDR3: TGCGCCAGCAGCCAAGATACGGCTAGGACTGAAGCTTTCTTT. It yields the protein CASSQDTARTEAFF.